This T cell receptor (beta chain) appears in the sequencing data of a study of control samples from healthy donors and cancer patients. The ends were cut back, 4 bases at V and 3 bases at J, with 10 bases in the middle. The CDR3 totals 13 residues. Germline loops: CDR1 SGHRS, CDR2 YFSETQ. Clones were sequenced by immunoSEQ multiplex PCR, and TCRdb holds only the in-frame ones, with some missing. The sample lists approximately 90,000 clones; roughly nine tenths were seen once. Sample: blood. This sequence was found in a man aged 25 to 40 in good health. The chain uses TRBV5-1 and TRBJ1-1; D is uncertain. For the CDR3, the DNA is TGCGCCAGCAGCCTACGGGCCTACACTGAAGCTTTCTTT. This translates into CASSLRAYTEAFF.